The 6 T cell receptor beta chains below come from one sample, sequenced in a study of blood T cell repertoires in COVID-19 (TCRdb year 2020). Library method: the immunoSEQ multiplex PCR assay. The clones in this table, taken by TCRdb from immuneACCESS, are in-frame only. Not every clone is retained; where verified, under half of the shortfall comes from an unresolved V gene, and the cause of the rest is unknown. This sample lists around 140,000 clones; roughly 90% were detected once. The ten most abundant clones make up roughly 2.2% of the sample. Specimen: peripheral blood. These receptors all stem from a man between 65 and 85 years old with active COVID-19.

The chain uses TRBV27 and TRBJ2-5, with 8 bases matching TRBD1. The CDR3 is 15 amino acids. The germline CDR1 and CDR2 sequences are MNHEY and SMNVEV (reference sequence). V gave up 4 bases and J gave up 1 base; unmatched junction bases: 5. The CDR3 DNA reads TGTGCCAGCAGTTCCCAGGGGGCCTTCCAAGAGACCCAGTACTTC. Translating gives CASSSQGAFQETQYF.

V usage is TRBV5-8 and J usage is TRBJ2-4; 9 bases align to TRBD1. The CDR3 covers 15 residues. V lost 5 bases and J lost 8; bases outside the gene matches: 11. Germline CDR1 is SGHTS and CDR2 is YDEGEE. CDR3 DNA sequence: TGTGCCAGCAGTTACACAGGGGGCGCGTTTTACATTCAGTACTTC. As protein: CASSYTGGAFYIQYF.

This chain connects TRBV19 to TRBJ2-3; 8 bases are a match to TRBD2. Trimming at V came to 1 base and at J to 1 base, leaving 4 bases not matched to a gene. Germline V gene sequence: CDR1 LNHDA, CDR2 SQIVND (reference sequence). The CDR3 contains 16 residues. DNA of the CDR3: TGTGCCAGTAGTATAGGACTAGCGAGGGGCACAGATACGCAGTATTTT. It codes for CASSIGLARGTDTQYF.

This clone turned up a few times. The rearrangement uses TRBV19 and TRBJ2-7; 7 nucleotides line up with TRBD1. V dropped 6 bases and J dropped 3; count of bases not matched to a gene: 8. The CDR3 runs to 14 residues. Germline-derived CDR1 and CDR2 are LNHDA and SQIVND (reference sequence). CDR3 residues: CASRETGVRYEQYF. CDR3 nucleotides: TGTGCCAGTAGGGAAACAGGGGTGCGCTACGAGCAGTACTTC.

This chain joins TRBV11-1 and TRBJ2-7; no firm D call. The CDR3 spans 11 residues. CDR1 and CDR2 (germline): SGHAT, FQDESV (reference sequence). V was trimmed by 5 bases and J by 3 bases, leaving 5 bases between them. This CDR3 is CASSPFYEQYF. The CDR3 region has the DNA TGTGCCAGCAGCCCATTCTACGAGCAGTACTTC.

This clone occurred once. This chain uses TRBV5-4 with TRBJ2-4; D perhaps matches TRBD1 (6 bases). The CDR3 consists of 14 residues. Germline CDR1 is SGHNT and CDR2 is YYREEE (reference sequence). The V end was cut by 0 bases, the J end by 6 bases, with 10 bases between. CDR3: CASSLEAGANIQYF. CDR3 in DNA: TGTGCCAGCAGCTTGGAGGCAGGGGCAAACATTCAGTACTTC. Looking up the rest from reference TRBV5-4 and TRBJ2-4 gives the full variable domain: ETGVTQSPTHLIKTRGQQVTLRCSSQSGHNTVSWYQQALGQGPQFIFQYYREEENGRGNFPPRFSGLQFPNYSSELNVNALELDDSALYLCASSLEAGANIQYFGAGTRLSVL.